One sample yielded the 18 T cell receptor beta chains listed below, sequenced in a study of cytomegalovirus exposure and HLA in healthy donors. Vbeta (60) and Jbeta (13) primers were used in the PCR. Sequencing was performed with immunoSEQ multiplex PCR; in TCRdb, only in-frame clones are kept and a portion is missing. Among 220,000 or so clones listed, around 80% were seen once. The sample consisted of PBMCs. Source of these receptors: a male donor in good health and CMV-seronegative.

This chain joins TRBV6-7 and TRBJ1-3, with TRBD1 identical over 7 bases. TRBV6-7 is noted as an ORF with a role that remains uncertain. Trimming at V came to 5 bases and at J to 0 bases, leaving 7 bases not matched to a gene. The CDR3 runs to 16 residues. CDR3 sequence: CASSTRTGRSGNTIYF. CDR3 DNA: TGTGCCAGCAGTACTCGGACAGGACGCTCTGGAAACACCATATATTTT.

This chain uses TRBV5-5 with TRBJ1-4; D is perhaps TRBD1 (5 bases). With 5 bases removed from V and 8 bases from J, the gap between germline ends came to 13 bases. Germline values: CDR1 SGHKS, CDR2 YYEKEE (reference sequence). CDR3 length equals 13 residues. In DNA, the CDR3 is TGTGCCAGCAGTTTAGGGGTACGGGAAAAACTGTTTTTT. Translation: CASSLGVREKLFF.

The rearrangement links TRBV6-1 to TRBJ2-7, with TRBD2 matching 14 bases. This CDR3 has 17 amino acids. V was clipped by 0 bases and J by 4 bases; unmatched bases: 5. The germline V gene has CDR1 MNHNS and CDR2 SASEGT. This CDR3 reads CASSEAGGLAGVYEQYF. CDR3 DNA: TGTGCCAGCAGTGAAGCGGGGGGACTAGCGGGAGTTTACGAGCAGTACTTC.

The genes are TRBV15 and TRBJ1-1; D might be TRBD1 (5 bases). In germline, CDR1 is LNHNV, CDR2 YYDKDF (reference sequence). V shed 4 bases and J shed 11 bases, with 17 bases lying between them. The CDR3 has 13 amino acids. The DNA for the CDR3 is TGTGCCACCAGCAACGGGGGGGGGAGGCGGGCTTTCTTT. Amino acid sequence: CATSNGGGRRAFF.

The chain combines TRBV7-9 with TRBJ2-5; D unresolved. Germline V gives CDR1 SEHNR, CDR2 FQNEAQ (reference sequence). Trimming cost V 0 bases and J 5 bases, with 7 bases left between them. CDR3 length: 13 amino acids. The CDR3 DNA is TGTGCCAGCAGCTTAGCCGCCGGGGAGACCCAGTACTTC. Protein sequence: CASSLAAGETQYF.

The chain recombines TRBV7-9 with TRBJ2-1; 11 bases are shared with TRBD2. The germline CDR1 and CDR2 sequences are SEHNR and FQNEAQ (reference sequence). This CDR3 contains 15 residues. With V trimmed by 2 bases and J by 7 bases, 4 bases remained unmatched. The CDR3 DNA sequence: TGTGCCAGCAGCTTAAATCCTAGCGGGAGGAATGAGCAGTTCTTC. Its protein is CASSLNPSGRNEQFF.

The chain employs TRBV19 and TRBJ1-6, with D possibly TRBD1 on 5 matching bases. Between the trimmed V and J ends, which lost 9 bases and 7 bases, there was a span of 13 bases. CDR1 and CDR2 from the germline V gene are LNHDA and SQIVND (reference sequence). The CDR3 consists of 13 residues. The CDR3 nucleotides are TGTGCCAGCTCCCGGGAGGGGAATTCACCCCTCCACTTT. This encodes CASSREGNSPLHF.

The chain has TRBV5-1 and TRBJ2-1; D ambiguous. The CDR3 extends over 14 amino acids. CDR1 SGHRS and CDR2 YFSETQ come from the germline V gene. The V end was cut by 0 bases, the J end by 2 bases, with 6 bases between. The chain's CDR3 is CASSLGSAYNEQFF. The CDR3 coding sequence is TGCGCCAGCAGCTTGGGATCAGCCTACAATGAGCAGTTCTTC.

The chain carries TRBV4-1 and TRBJ2-1; 8 bases line up with TRBD2. This CDR3 spans 19 amino acids. V trimming: 4 bases; J trimming: 10 bases; junction bases outside the gene matches: 24. The germline V gene has CDR1 MGHRA and CDR2 YSYEKL. This CDR3 reads CASSRRVLPGGLGIWEQFF. The CDR3 DNA follows: TGCGCCAGCAGCCGCAGGGTTCTACCGGGAGGGCTGGGAATTTGGGAGCAGTTCTTC.

This clone turned up a few times. This rearrangement joins TRBV6-4 to TRBJ1-1; D not certain. The CDR3 loop spans 14 amino acids. V was clipped by 0 bases and J by 3 bases, with 8 bases between them. CDR1 MRHNA and CDR2 SNTAGT come from the germline V gene. The CDR3 here is CASSDSNRDTEAFF. The CDR3, as DNA: TGTGCCAGCAGTGACTCCAACAGAGACACTGAAGCTTTCTTT.

The chain joins TRBV27 to TRBJ2-7; no definite D call. CDR1 is MNHEY, CDR2 SMNVEV, per germline (reference sequence). V gave up 5 bases and J gave up 2 bases, with 10 bases separating them. The CDR3 runs 13 residues. The CDR3 sequence is CASSDGPTYEQYF. As DNA, the CDR3 is TGTGCCAGCAGTGATGGGCCAACCTACGAGCAGTACTTC.

DNA of the CDR3: TGTGCCAGCAGCTTACAGGGGGTGGTGAACACTGAAGCTTTCTTT. As protein: CASSLQGVVNTEAFF. This chain links TRBV11-2 with TRBJ1-1; 7 bases line up with TRBD1. Trimming at V came to 2 bases and at J to 0 bases, leaving 3 bases not matched to a gene. The CDR3 runs 15 residues. The germline gives CDR1 SGHAT, CDR2 FQNNGV.

The V gene is TRBV6-6, the J gene TRBJ2-5; the D gene is possibly TRBD1 (5 bases). The CDR3 is 15 amino acids. Trimming shortened V by 5 bases and J by 0 bases, and 13 bases separated the two germline ends. Germline-derived CDR1 and CDR2 are MNHNY and SVGAGI (reference sequence). The CDR3 DNA reads TGTGCCAGCAGTACCAAGGGGCAGCACCAAGAGACCCAGTACTTC. This sequence encodes CASSTKGQHQETQYF.

This chain links TRBV30 with TRBJ2-2; D is unresolved. V shed 0 bases and J shed 3 bases, with 11 bases lying between them. Germline V lookup: CDR1 GTSNPN, CDR2 SVGIG (reference sequence). The CDR3 is 15 residues long. The CDR3 DNA reads as TGTGCCTGGAGTGTCGGCCTAGGCTACACCGGGGAGCTGTTTTTT. Translated: CAWSVGLGYTGELFF. Full variable domain (outside the CDR3, taken from reference TRBV30 and TRBJ2-2): SQTIHQWPATLVQPVGSPLSLECTVEGTSNPNLYWYRQAAGRGLQLLFYSVGIGQISSEVPQNLSASRPQDRQFILSSKKLLLSDSGFYLCAWSVGLGYTGELFFGEGSRLTVL.

The chain links TRBV28 to TRBJ2-3, with D tentatively TRBD2 (5 bases). From germline, CDR1 is MDHEN and CDR2 SYDVKM. The CDR3 covers 15 residues. V was shortened by 2 bases and J by 6 bases, with 15 bases between the two germline ends. The CDR3 sequence is CASSLGAGSGDTQYF. DNA of the CDR3: TGTGCCAGCAGTTTAGGCGCGGGCTCGGGGGATACGCAGTATTTT.

The V call is TRBV9, the J call TRBJ2-3; D might be TRBD2 (6 bases). With 4 bases removed from V and 3 bases from J, the gap between germline ends came to 18 bases. Germline V lookup: CDR1 SGDLS, CDR2 YYNGEE. CDR3 length: 16 residues. The CDR3 DNA follows: TGTGCCAGCAGCCCATATCTATCCGGGACTACAGATACGCAGTATTTT. This codes for CASSPYLSGTTDTQYF.

This rearrangement joins TRBV6-5 to TRBJ2-1; 7 bases line up with TRBD2. Germline loops: CDR1 MNHEY, CDR2 SVGAGI. This CDR3 spans 15 amino acids. V lost 2 bases to trimming and J lost 4 bases; unmatched junction nucleotides: 5. CDR3 DNA sequence: TGTGCCAGCAGTTACGCCGGGGGAGGGTACAATGAGCAGTTCTTC. Protein product: CASSYAGGGYNEQFF.

The rearrangement joins TRBV11-2 to TRBJ1-3; perhaps TRBD1 as D (5 bases). Between the trimmed V and J ends, which lost 6 bases and 4 bases, there was a span of 19 bases. Germline assignment: CDR1 SGHAT and CDR2 FQNNGV. The CDR3 is 16 residues long. CDR3 sequence reads: CASRRGFGTSGNTIYF. The CDR3 DNA is TGTGCCAGCAGGCGGGGGTTTGGGACCTCCGGAAACACCATATATTTT.